Listed below are T cell receptor beta chains from one sample, sequenced in a study of T cell clones after liver transplantation. The method was immunoSEQ multiplex PCR; TCRdb's version includes in-frame clones alone and lacks a portion of them. The table records tens of thousands of clones, roughly 82% of them present only once. The sample here was CD4+ T cells from blood, taken approximately 3.5 years after liver transplant. These receptors originate from a human patient who received a liver transplant. A subset of T cells may come from the graft donor. The CDR3 runs from the conserved cysteine through the conserved F or W. The order of the fields is clone size, D gene, V gene, J gene, CDR3 DNA, CDR3 protein. The D gene is left open where the match is weak. Size values are once, few and many counts, or a class for expanded clones, and some rows have none.

once,.,TRBV28,TRBJ2-5,TGTGCCAGCATCAGGGCAGCCCAAGAGACCCAGTACTTC,CASIRAAQETQYF
.,TRBD2,TRBV5-1,TRBJ2-7,TGCGCCAGCAGCTTGGGATTCCTAGCGGGGGGCTACGAGCAGTACTTC,CASSLGFLAGGYEQYF
.,.,TRBV6-6,TRBJ2-5,TGTGCCAGCAGTTACGGTTCTCAGGTGAAAGAGACCCAGTACTTC,CASSYGSQVKETQYF
.,.,TRBV19,TRBJ2-5,TGTGCCAGTAGTAACTCATTCCAAGAGACCCAGTACTTC,CASSNSFQETQYF
.,TRBD2,TRBV18,TRBJ2-3,TGTGCCAGCGGCGTTGGGAGGGTCATGGCAGATACGCAGTATTTT,CASGVGRVMADTQYF
.,.,TRBV28,TRBJ1-2,TGTGCCAGCAGTTTCGGTGGAGGGATGGATCATGGCTACACCTTC,CASSFGGGMDHGYTF
.,.,TRBV18,TRBJ2-7,TGTGCCAGCTCACCACCGGGAGGCCACGAGCAGTACTTC,CASSPPGGHEQYF
.,.,TRBV19,TRBJ1-5,TGTGCCAGTAGAACATTGGGAAATAGCAATCAGCCCCAGCATTTT,CASRTLGNSNQPQHF
.,.,TRBV21-1,TRBJ2-3,TGTGCCAGCAGCAAATTAGGGACTAGCGGGAGAAGGAGTGGTACGCAGTATTTT,CASSKLGTSGRRSGTQYF
.,.,TRBV7-3,TRBJ2-5,TGTGCCAGCAGCTTAAGCGGTAAAGAGACCCAGTACTTC,CASSLSGKETQYF
.,.,TRBV5-1,TRBJ1-2,TGCGCCAGCAGCTTGGCGGGTTACTATGGCTACACCTTC,CASSLAGYYGYTF
.,.,TRBV14,TRBJ2-7,TGTGCCAGCAGCCAAGAGTACAGGGCCGAGCAGTACTTC,CASSQEYRAEQYF
.,TRBD2,TRBV5-1,TRBJ2-5,TGCGCCAGCAGGCCCGGGGGGTGGGAAGAGACCCAGTACTTC,CASRPGGWEETQYF